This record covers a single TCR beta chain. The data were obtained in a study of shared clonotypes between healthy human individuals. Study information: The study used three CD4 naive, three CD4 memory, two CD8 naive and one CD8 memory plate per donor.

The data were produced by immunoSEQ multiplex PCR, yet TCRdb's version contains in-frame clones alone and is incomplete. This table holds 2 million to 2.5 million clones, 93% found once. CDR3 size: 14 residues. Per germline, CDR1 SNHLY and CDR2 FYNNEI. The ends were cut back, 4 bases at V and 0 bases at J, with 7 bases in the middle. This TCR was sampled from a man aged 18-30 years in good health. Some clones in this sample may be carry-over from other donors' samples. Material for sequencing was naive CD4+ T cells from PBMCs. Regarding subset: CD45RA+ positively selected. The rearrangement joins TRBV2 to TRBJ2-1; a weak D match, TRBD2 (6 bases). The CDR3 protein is CASSGTISYNEQFF. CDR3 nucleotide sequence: TGTGCCAGCAGTGGGACTATCTCCTACAATGAGCAGTTCTTC.